These 8 T cell receptor beta chains share one sample of origin, sequenced in a study of CD8+ T cells in alopecia areata. RNA, once extracted, was reverse transcribed into cDNA for use as the sequencing template. Clones were sequenced by immunoSEQ multiplex PCR, and TCRdb holds only the in-frame ones, with some missing. The sample yields 150,000 to 200,000 clones, roughly 60% seen once. Stated treatment: oral pan-JAK inhibitor, 5-10 mg twice daily. Sequenced here: CD4+ T cells sorted from blood, sampled at week 24, from a patient treated with tofacitinib. All receptors derive from a human donor with alopecia areata.

The chain uses TRBV11-2 and TRBJ1-2; D not certain. The V gene's germline CDR1 is SGHAT and CDR2 FQNNGV. CDR3 length equals 12 residues. Trimming cost V 5 bases and J 2 bases, with 6 bases left between them. The CDR3 nucleotides are TGTGCCAGCAGCCCGACCAACTATGGCTACACCTTC. This translates into CASSPTNYGYTF.

The chain couples TRBV7-3 to TRBJ2-3; no firm D call. The germline V gene has CDR1 SGHTA and CDR2 FQGTGA. The germline V and J ends were trimmed by 7 bases and 4 bases, with 12 bases remaining between them. CDR3 length: 13 amino acids. The CDR3 DNA is TGTGCCAGCACACCTCTAGGTTCAGATACGCAGTATTTT. Translating it yields CASTPLGSDTQYF.

The chain has TRBV28 and TRBJ1-2; 9 bases are shared with TRBD1. V lost 8 bases, J lost 4 bases, and 14 bases stayed unmatched. The CDR3 is 16 amino acids. Germline V gives CDR1 MDHEN, CDR2 SYDVKM. The CDR3 sequence: CASGGTGIGEGYGYTF. CDR3 coding DNA: TGTGCCAGCGGGGGGACAGGGATCGGAGAGGGCTATGGCTACACCTTC.

This chain connects TRBV4-3 to TRBJ2-3; maybe TRBD2 (6 bases). Germline V gene sequence: CDR1 LGHNA, CDR2 YSLEER. This CDR3 region has 20 residues. The V gene lost 0 bases and the J gene lost 0 bases, with 22 bases spanning the gap. CDR3 protein: CASSQDRIMGGTSSTDTQYF. CDR3 nucleotide sequence: TGCGCCAGCAGCCAAGATCGGATTATGGGGGGAACCTCTAGCACAGATACGCAGTATTTT.

This sequence joins TRBV30 and TRBJ2-6, with a possible D match to TRBD1 (5 bases). Trimming removed 1 base at V and 4 bases at J, with 11 bases between. The CDR3 loop spans 15 amino acids. Germline CDR1 GTSNPN, CDR2 SVGIG (reference sequence). The CDR3 is CAWSGQSSGANVLTF. The CDR3 DNA is TGTGCCTGGAGTGGACAGTCGTCCGGGGCCAACGTCCTGACTTTC.

This clone came up a few times. Mismatch with germline at one junction end may stem from a read error. The chain links TRBV4-3 to TRBJ2-2; weak D call: TRBD2 (6 bases). This CDR3 spans 15 amino acids. Per the germline V gene, CDR1 is LGHNA and CDR2 is YSLEER. CDR3 in DNA: TGCGCCAGCAGCCTCGGAGGGAGGAACCCCGGGGAGCTGTTTTTT. This translates into CASSLGGRNPGELFF.

The genes are TRBV2 and TRBJ1-5; D uncertain. The CDR3 is 13 residues long. Per germline, CDR1 SNHLY and CDR2 FYNNEI. Trimming cost V 7 bases and J 6 bases, with 13 bases left between them. CDR3: CASKGLGGQPQHF. In DNA form, the CDR3 reads TGTGCCAGCAAAGGGTTGGGAGGTCAGCCCCAGCATTTT.

The chain is built from TRBV7-2 and TRBJ1-5; D gene ambiguous. This CDR3 has 15 residues. Germline assignment: CDR1 SGHTA and CDR2 FQGNSA. V dropped 2 bases and J dropped 5 bases, with 13 bases sitting between them. The CDR3 DNA reads as TGTGCCAGCAGCTTACTCTTCAACAAGGATCAGCCCCAGCATTTT. The encoded protein is CASSLLFNKDQPQHF.